This TCR beta chain emerged from a study of OX40 agonist ivuxolimab in advanced cancers. Study-wide findings and caveats: CD4+ and CD8+ T cells in blood underwent clonal expansion by week 6 at 0.1 to 3.0 mg/kg. Fewer expanded clones were found on average in CD4+ than in CD8+ T cells.

TCRdb keeps only in-frame clones here, not all; method: immunoSEQ multiplex PCR. The data show about 91,000 clones, around four fifths seen once. This clone was counted a single time. Its antigen is currently unknown. Between the trimmed V and J ends, which lost 2 bases and 5 bases, there was a span of 14 bases. CDR3 length equals 15 residues. Looked up from germline, CDR1 is LGHNA and CDR2 is YSLEER. Autoimmune disease history or systemic immunosuppression led to patient exclusion. Researchers took blood at baseline, on cycle 4 day 1, and on cycle 7 day 1. The sequence came from an adult with an advanced solid tumor such as melanoma, head and neck, liver or kidney cancer. The sample in question was CD4+ or CD8+ T cells sorted from blood, obtained in a trial of the OX40 agonist ivuxolimab. The chain employs TRBV4-3 and TRBJ2-3, with D perhaps TRBD1 (6 bases). The chain's CDR3 is CASSQSGRGQDTQYF. CDR3 bases: TGCGCCAGCAGCCAATCGGGCAGGGGACAAGATACGCAGTATTTT.